This T cell receptor (beta chain) was profiled in a study of blood T cell repertoires in COVID-19. Study details: Sites in the United States, Italy and Spain provided acute and convalescent COVID-19 samples. The cDNA or gDNA used as material had been derived from T cells, B-cell-depleted T cells, or PBMCs.

In the source study's methods: Nucleated cell number was recorded as an estimate derived from reference gene primer amplification. Clones were sequenced by immunoSEQ multiplex PCR, and TCRdb holds only the in-frame ones, with some missing. The V and J calls and clone size come from that table; D and trimming were worked out from the DNA. The sample includes roughly 190,000 clones, around nine tenths of them seen just once. The V gene end was trimmed by 3 bases and the J gene end by 0 bases; junction bases not matched to a gene: 7. This CDR3 is 16 amino acids long. Germline-derived CDR1 and CDR2 are ENHRY and SYGVKD.

The material sequenced was peripheral blood. V and J are TRBV10-3 and TRBJ2-5; 7 positions agree with TRBD1. The clonotype comes from a man aged 25 to 40 with acute or convalescent COVID-19. The CDR3 reads CAISEPDRAYQETQYF. CDR3 DNA: TGTGCCATCAGTGAACCCGACAGGGCGTACCAAGAGACCCAGTACTTC.